What follows are 4 T cell receptor beta chains derived from one specimen sequenced in a study of T cells in localized non-small cell lung cancer. The table came from immunoSEQ multiplex PCR; TCRdb's copy has only in-frame clones and leaves some out. The sample carries fewer than 100,000 clones, around 90% recorded once. Sequencing used peripheral blood, obtained before any cancer treatment. The receptor set was obtained from a man aged 35 to 69 with stage I squamous cell lung carcinoma.

In its sample, this clone was seen a few times. This chain links TRBV5-6 with TRBJ2-7; 9 nucleotides line up with TRBD2. The ends lost 1 base at V and 7 bases at J; junction bases unmatched: 9. Germline V lookup: CDR1 SGHDT, CDR2 YYEEEE. The CDR3 loop spans 15 amino acids. This CDR3 is CASSLRGLASREQYF. The CDR3 DNA sequence: TGTGCCAGCAGCTTGAGGGGACTAGCCTCGAGGGAGCAGTACTTC.

The chain is built from TRBV2 and TRBJ2-2; D not certain. Trimming removed 5 bases from V and 6 bases from J, with 10 bases in between. CDR3 size: 13 residues. The germline gives CDR1 SNHLY, CDR2 FYNNEI. The CDR3 reads CASSTEFSGELFF. In DNA, the CDR3 is TGTGCCAGCAGTACGGAGTTTTCCGGGGAGCTGTTTTTT. Variable domain in full (rest from reference TRBV2 and TRBJ2-2): EPEVTQTPSHQVTQMGQEVILRCVPISNHLYFYWYRQILGQKVEFLVSFYNNEISEKSEIFDDQFSVERPDGSNFTLKIRSTKLEDSAMYFCASSTEFSGELFFGEGSRLTVL.

This clone showed up just a few times. The chain links TRBV7-9 to TRBJ1-1; 7 bases are shared with TRBD1. V was clipped by 3 bases and J by 3 bases; unmatched bases: 7. The CDR3 contains 15 residues. Germline CDR1 and CDR2: SEHNR and FQNEAQ (reference sequence). The DNA for the CDR3 is TGTGCCAGCAGCTTCCTCCTGACAGGGTACACTGAAGCTTTCTTT. This gives the protein CASSFLLTGYTEAFF.

This clone occurred once. This chain connects TRBV18 to TRBJ2-7; 7 bases line up with TRBD1. The trim removed 4 bases at V and 3 bases at J, leaving 6 bases unmatched. The CDR3 has 14 amino acids. Germline CDR1 reads KGHSH; CDR2 reads LQKENI. The CDR3 loop reads CASSLLTGSYEQYF. DNA for the CDR3: TGTGCCAGCTCACTATTGACAGGGAGCTACGAGCAGTACTTC.